The entry below describes one T cell receptor beta chain. This entry belongs to a study of blood T cell repertoires in COVID-19. Sequencing used immunoSEQ multiplex PCR; TCRdb keeps in-frame clones, though not all of them. The table lists some 240,000 clones, 75% to 90% of them singletons. CDR3 size: 15 residues. Germline-derived CDR1 and CDR2 are SEHNR and FQNEAQ (reference sequence). V was cut by 3 bases and J by 14 bases, with 23 bases left in between. This receptor was taken from a woman aged 40 to 50 who had recovered from COVID-19. The gene calls are TRBV7-9 and TRBJ2-1; possibly TRBD1 for D (6 bases). Sequencing was carried out using peripheral blood. The CDR3 coding sequence is TGTGCCAGCAGCTTCGGTTCCCCTAGTACAGGGATAAAGTTCTTC. The encoded protein is CASSFGSPSTGIKFF.